This entry lists 14 T cell receptor beta chains sequenced from one sample in a study of post-analysis software for immune sequencing data. Study results and limitations: Patients used several TRBV segments, including TRBV5-6, TRBV5-1 and TRBV20-1, more often than controls.

TCR beta cDNA libraries included unique molecular identifiers. TCRdb passed the PCR reads through MiXCR, listing each CDR3 protein once. The sample lists 650,000 to 850,000 distinct CDR3 sequences; approximately 57% were seen once. Antigen specificity for these receptors is unknown. Specimen: blood. The receptors were sampled from a girl between 5 and 17 years old with multiple sclerosis.

This clonotype was counted only a few times. This rearrangement joins TRBV19 to TRBJ2-7; D remains unclear. The CDR3 consists of 14 residues. The germline CDR1 and CDR2 sequences are LNHDA and SQIVND (reference sequence). V was clipped by 1 base and J by 0 bases, with 7 bases between them. CDR3 bases: TGTGCCAGTAGTATAGTCGCAGTCTCCTACGAGCAGTACTTC. It is translated as CASSIVAVSYEQYF.

The V gene is TRBV5-1, the J gene TRBJ2-1, with 9 nucleotides matching TRBD2. The CDR3 length is 16 residues. Losses at the gene ends were 0 bases for V and 5 bases for J; bases not matched to a gene: 6. CDR1 is SGHRS and CDR2 is YFSETQ in the germline V gene. The CDR3 nucleotides read TGCGCCAGCAGCTTGGGTAGCGGGGGAAAAAACAATGAGCAGTTCTTC. Residues: CASSLGSGGKNNEQFF.

The chain has TRBV20-1 and TRBJ2-3, with TRBD2 identical over 7 bases. V dropped 3 bases and J dropped 2; count of bases not matched to a gene: 8. The CDR3 has 15 residues. Germline V gives CDR1 DFQATT, CDR2 SNEGSKA (reference sequence). CDR3 residues: CSARIPSGVTDTQYF. The CDR3 DNA sequence: TGCAGTGCTAGGATCCCTAGCGGAGTCACAGATACGCAGTATTTT.

This clonotype was counted a few times. This chain joins TRBV9 and TRBJ2-7; D may be TRBD2 (7 bases). The CDR3 consists of 15 residues. Germline CDR1 SGDLS, CDR2 YYNGEE. V was shortened by 1 base and J by 0 bases, with 11 bases between the two germline ends. CDR3 sequence reads: CASSVWAGASYEQYF. DNA for the CDR3: TGTGCCAGCAGCGTATGGGCGGGGGCCTCCTACGAGCAGTACTTC.

The chain has TRBV11-1 and TRBJ2-1; tentatively, D is TRBD1 or TRBD2 (5 bases each). Germline V gives CDR1 SGHAT, CDR2 FQDESV (reference sequence). CDR3 length: 19 residues. Trimming removed 1 base at V and 7 bases at J, with 26 bases between. As DNA, the CDR3 is TGTGCCAGCAGCTTAGAAGGGCTGGCGGCGCGAGGGGTTGGTAATGAGCAGTTCTTC. It is translated as CASSLEGLAARGVGNEQFF.

This chain joins TRBV29-1 and TRBJ1-2; D gene uncertain. With 2 bases removed from V and 0 bases from J, the gap between germline ends came to 10 bases. The CDR3 runs 14 residues. Germline V lookup: CDR1 SQVTM, CDR2 ANQGSEA. The CDR3 is CSVETYDANYGYTF. The CDR3 region has the DNA TGCAGCGTTGAAACTTACGATGCTAACTATGGCTACACCTTC. The variable domain in full, completed from reference TRBV29-1 and TRBJ1-2, reads SAVISQKPSRDICQRGTSLTIQCQVDSQVTMMFWYRQQPGQSLTLIATANQGSEATYESGFVIDKFPISRPNLTFSTLTVSNMSPEDSSIYLCSVETYDANYGYTFGSGTRLTVV.

The table lists this clonotype with a few counts. The J gene is TRBJ2-7, the V gene TRBV29-1, with 8 bases aligning to TRBD1. In germline, CDR1 is SQVTM, CDR2 ANQGSEA. The CDR3 contains 14 residues. The J segment lost 1 base and the V segment lost 4 bases, leaving 6 bases of the junction unmatched. The CDR3 spells CSVALDRESYEQYF. Written as DNA, the CDR3 is TGCAGCGTTGCCCTGGACAGGGAATCCTACGAGCAGTACTTC.

This rearrangement joins TRBV6-1 to TRBJ1-1; possible D gene TRBD1, 5 bases. Trimming pared 0 bases from V and 7 bases from J, leaving 18 bases between. From germline, CDR1 is MNHNS and CDR2 SASEGT. The CDR3 consists of 16 residues. The CDR3 DNA follows: TGTGCCAGCAGTGAAGCGCTTGGCAGGGCGAGGGATGAAGCTTTCTTT. Translated, it gives CASSEALGRARDEAFF.

The chain links TRBV6-5 to TRBJ2-7, with 11 bases identical to TRBD1. The V gene end was trimmed by 4 bases and the J gene end by 6 bases; junction bases not matched to a gene: 8. This CDR3 has 15 residues. Germline V lookup: CDR1 MNHEY, CDR2 SVGAGI. This CDR3 is CASSSLGQGAGEQYF. CDR3 nucleotides: TGTGCCAGCAGTTCCCTCGGACAGGGGGCTGGCGAGCAGTACTTC.

This clonotype has more than one count but fewer than ten. V and J are TRBV29-1 and TRBJ2-7, with unresolved D. This CDR3 has 13 residues. The V gene lost 4 bases and the J gene lost 1 base, with 11 bases spanning the gap. Germline-derived CDR1 and CDR2 are SQVTM and ANQGSEA. Written as DNA, the CDR3 is TGCAGCGTTGTAGTGACACTTTCCTACGAGCAGTACTTC. Translating it yields CSVVVTLSYEQYF.

V is TRBV7-6 and J is TRBJ2-5; 8 positions agree with TRBD1. The CDR3 sequence is 16 residues long. V was clipped by 1 base and J by 3 bases; unmatched bases: 7. Looked up from germline, CDR1 is SGHVS and CDR2 is FNYEAQ. The CDR3 DNA reads TGTGCCAGCAGCTTAGGGGACAGGTCGGCCAAAGAGACCCAGTACTTC. Translated: CASSLGDRSAKETQYF.

This rearrangement joins TRBV12-3 or TRBV12-4 to TRBJ2-1, with a tentative D call TRBD2 (5 bases). V dropped 6 bases and J dropped 5 bases, with 14 bases sitting between them. The CDR3 sequence is 14 residues long. CDR3 residues: CASSPRTLNNEQFF. In DNA form, the CDR3 reads TGTGCCAGCAGCCCACGGACTCTCAACAATGAGCAGTTCTTC.

This chain links TRBV20-1 with TRBJ1-5; D gene ambiguous. CDR1 is DFQATT, CDR2 SNEGSKA, per germline (reference sequence). The CDR3 loop spans 15 amino acids. Deletions cut 6 bases from V and 2 bases from J, with 17 bases between. The CDR3 region has the DNA TGCAGTGCCATGGGCTCGACAAATGGCAATCAGCCCCAGCATTTT. It encodes CSAMGSTNGNQPQHF.

In this sample, this clonotype turned up a few times. V gene TRBV20-1 combines with J gene TRBJ2-1; 12 nucleotides line up with TRBD2. From germline, CDR1 is DFQATT and CDR2 SNEGSKA (reference sequence). V lost 3 bases to trimming and J lost 3 bases; unmatched junction nucleotides: 3. The CDR3 spans 15 residues. The CDR3 region has the DNA TGCAGTGCTAGCCAACTAGCGGGGGGCTACAATGAGCAGTTCTTC. Its protein product is CSASQLAGGYNEQFF.